This T cell receptor beta chain was recorded in a study of cytomegalovirus exposure and HLA in healthy donors. Findings and caveats of the study: The records held CMV serostatus as the only immune exposure information. In a later analysis, parvovirus B19, influenza, CMV and Epstein-Barr virus appeared linked to several top co-occurrence clusters. A later analysis showed TCR association rates differing by HLA locus, peaking at DRB1 and lowest at HLA-C. HLA allele associations emerged for under 20,000 TCR beta sequences in a later analysis, at 0.05 false discovery rate.

This clone was counted only a few times. Its antigen is undetermined. Trimming removed 0 bases from V and 0 bases from J; junction bases left unmatched: 7. Germline CDR1 is LGHNA and CDR2 is YNFKEQ. The CDR3 is 18 residues long. PCR involved 60 Vbeta and 13 Jbeta primers. Assay used: immunoSEQ multiplex PCR; TCRdb lists only in-frame clones, some missing. Of 100,000 to 150,000 clones in the sample, 80% to 90% were seen once. The clonotype comes from a woman aged 40 to 55 in good health and CMV-seropositive. The chain employs TRBV4-2 and TRBJ2-3; 9 bases match TRBD2. Material for sequencing was PBMCs. The CDR3 nucleotides read TGTGCCAGCAGCCAAGAGCGGGCGGGAGGGCCTAGCACAGATACGCAGTATTTT. The encoded protein is CASSQERAGGPSTDTQYF.